This T cell receptor beta chain was found in a study of identical twins listed by TCRdb under 2016. With respect to the entire study: To test whether fetal clonotypes persist, this study deep-sequenced TCR alpha and beta repertoires from monozygotic twins, from unrelated adults of various ages, and from cord blood. To rule out contamination, replicate twin experiments were performed at different times with different library preparation protocols. The investigation overall reported the following: In monozygotic twins, recombination models systematically underestimated out-of-frame TCR alpha sharing, but the models matched the sharing seen between unrelated individuals. Abundant cord blood beta clonotypes had fewer insertions, young adult naive repertoires showed a similar but weaker trend, and memory repertoires showed no such trend. Compared with coincidental sharing between unrelated individuals, out-of-frame TCR alpha sequences shared between twins showed an excess of sequences with low generation probability. In beta out-of-frame sequences, excess twin sharing was weaker, because having fewer shared sequences lowered the signal-to-noise ratio. Because the same donors could not be followed over many years, conclusions were based on cross-sectional statistical analysis. Zero-insertion analyses could be partly confounded by invariant T cells such as MAIT and iNKT, although diverse VJ usage argued against such confounding for most clonotypes.

This clonotype occurred a few times. What this receptor recognizes is not known. No much larger clonotype is one base removed from it; base qualities were not supplied. Library method: 5' RACE. TCRdb shows the sequencer as Illumina HiSeq 2000. A universal primer binding site was introduced by template switching, and a unique molecular identifier was present in the final cDNA, enabling accurate counting of TCR cDNA molecules. Specific primers in the conserved constant-segment region were used to synthesize first-strand cDNA for the TCR alpha and beta chains. To control for contamination, every cDNA library carried two barcodes: a SMART-Mk sample barcode plus Illumina barcodes. Two successive PCR steps introduced TruSeq adapter sequences along with Illumina sample barcodes. TCR alpha and beta cDNA libraries were sequenced on the Illumina HiSeq platform with custom primers. As for how the authors treated the data: MiGEC processed the raw reads to extract unique molecular identifiers, while MiXCR was used to determine the CDR3 positions. For each individual, recombination models were inferred using an EM algorithm with the repgenHMM and IGoR tools. The tcR package in R was used for shared clonotype analysis, with sharing normalized by the product of cloneset sizes. Out-of-frame nonproductive sequences were analyzed to study raw recombination free of thymic and clonal selection effects. TCRdb cleaned the public reads at Q25 with fastp, built clones with MiXCR and kept in-frame beta chains. All rows with the same CDR3 protein become a single entry with the most common DNA and genes. The V and J calls were determined by TCRdb, not by the authors. This sample is represented by roughly 470,000 distinct CDR3 sequences; over 11% of them were singletons. The ten largest clones add up to approximately 0.98% of the sample.

All donors were healthy Caucasians. The twin cohort comprised three pairs of female monozygotic twins, all aged roughly 18 to 30 years. Positive isolation kits from Invitrogen were used to isolate the CD4+ and CD8+ T cell populations. V is clipped by 0 bases and J by 3 bases, and the sequence between their germline boundaries is 12 bases long. According to the germline V gene (reference sequence), CDR1 reads SEHNR and CDR2 reads FQNEAQ. The CDR3 holds 15 amino acids from the cysteine to the phenylalanine. Kept here is only the CDR3 DNA, which spans 45 bases and is read in frame from base 1. The sample was also linked to a second study, of yellow fever vaccine responses in identical twins. The second study also describes: The authors reported that the T cell response to vaccination in identical twins appeared partly convergent and partly personalized. Focusing on identical twins, the study followed the T cell clones that responded to the vaccine, and did so with precision.

The chain is made from TRBV7-9 and TRBJ2-7, with TRBD2 tentatively as D gene (6 bases match). The sample taken for sequencing was CD4+ T cells sorted from blood. The source is a woman aged 18-29 years in good health. The CDR3 has the sequence CASSLADGGHYEQYF. The nucleotide sequence is TGTGCCAGCAGCTTAGCTGACGGAGGGCACTACGAGCAGTACTTC.